The 13 T cell receptor beta chains given below trace back to one sample, sequenced in a study of early T cells in non-severe SARS-CoV-2 infection. Using its own MiXCR run on the 5' RACE reads, TCRdb lists one record per CDR3 protein. The sample includes about 33,000 distinct CDR3 sequences, 4.5% to 7% seen only once; the top ten take approximately 13%. The sample taken for sequencing was whole blood. These TCRs come from an adult who was a healthcare worker with PCR-confirmed SARS-CoV-2 infection or an uninfected control (not recorded which).

This clonotype was recorded at least ten times. The rearrangement joins TRBV19 to TRBJ2-1; a weak D match, TRBD2 (6 bases). Germline CDR1 is LNHDA and CDR2 is SQIVND (reference sequence). This CDR3 is built from 16 residues. V lost 0 bases and J lost 8, with 17 bases in between. The CDR3: CASSIEGGPPRDEQFF. The CDR3 nucleotides are TGTGCCAGTAGTATAGAGGGGGGACCCCCGCGCGATGAGCAGTTCTTC.

The rearrangement joins TRBV12-3 or TRBV12-4 to TRBJ2-4; TRBD1 agrees at 7 bases. The CDR3 has 19 amino acids. With V trimmed by 8 bases and J by 1 base, 20 bases remained unmatched. DNA of the CDR3: TGTGCCAGCCCCCCAGATAGGGGGCCACCCACCCCCGCCAAAAACATTCAGTACTTC. Translating gives CASPPDRGPPTPAKNIQYF.

This clonotype was picked up one time. This may be a read error, as it is one base from a much larger clone. The genes are TRBV20-1 and TRBJ2-1; TRBD2 agrees at 12 bases. The CDR3 is 15 amino acids. The germline V gene has CDR1 DFQATT and CDR2 SNEGSKA (reference sequence). Trimming took 5 bases from V and 4 from J; bases not matched to a gene: 6. DNA for the CDR3: TGCAGTGCTCTCACTAGCGGGGGGCCGTACAATGAGCAGTTCTTC. It translates to CSALTSGGPYNEQFF.

This clonotype was observed at least ten times. This rearrangement joins TRBV6-5 to TRBJ2-3; 9 nucleotides match TRBD1. With V trimmed by 5 bases and J by 0 bases, 9 bases remained unmatched. Germline lookup yields CDR1 MNHEY and CDR2 SVGAGI. The CDR3 consists of 17 residues. The chain's CDR3 is CASSRKQGAISTDTQYF. Here the CDR3 DNA reads TGTGCCAGCAGTCGTAAACAGGGGGCGATTAGCACAGATACGCAGTATTTT.

This clonotype was detected only a few times. The chain has TRBV6-6 and TRBJ2-3; D remains ambiguous. V shed 4 bases and J shed 2 bases, with 13 bases lying between them. The germline V gene has CDR1 MNHNY and CDR2 SVGAGI (reference sequence). CDR3 length equals 15 residues. In DNA, the CDR3 is TGTGCCAGCAGTTTTGACGATCCCTCCACAGATACGCAGTATTTT. This translates into CASSFDDPSTDTQYF.

This clonotype was recorded at least ten times. The rearrangement joins TRBV12-2 to TRBJ2-7; the table's D call TRBD1 went unverified against the DNA. TRBV12-2 is designated a pseudogene. The CDR3 has 17 residues. In DNA, the CDR3 is TGTGCAAGTCGCTTAGAGTCCGGCGGGCCGGGGTCCTACGAGCAGTACTTC. Protein product: CASRLESGGPGSYEQYF.

This clonotype turned up a few times. The genes are TRBV5-1 and TRBJ1-1; D is possibly TRBD1 (5 bases). Germline assignment: CDR1 SGHRS and CDR2 YFSETQ. The CDR3 runs 16 residues. Trimming took off 2 bases at V and 3 bases at J, with 17 bases between the two ends. This chain's CDR3 is CASSFFVRGRDTEAFF. CDR3 nucleotides: TGCGCCAGCAGCTTTTTCGTCCGGGGGAGGGACACTGAAGCTTTCTTT.

The table lists this clonotype with many counts. The rearrangement joins TRBV7-6 to TRBJ2-1, with D hard to call. The CDR3 is 13 amino acids. Germline V gives CDR1 SGHVS, CDR2 FNYEAQ. V lost 5 bases, J lost 8 bases, and 13 bases lay in between. The CDR3 DNA follows: TGTGCCAGCAGCCTACAACCGGATTATGAGCAGTTCTTC. It is translated as CASSLQPDYEQFF.

This clonotype has ten or more counts. The chain uses TRBV15 and TRBJ1-2, with D unresolved. Germline lookup yields CDR1 LNHNV and CDR2 YYDKDF (reference sequence). Between the trimmed V and J ends, which lost 0 bases and 1 base, there was a span of 9 bases. This CDR3 spans 15 amino acids. This chain's CDR3 is CATSRDRTVNYGYTF. CDR3 nucleotides: TGTGCCACCAGCAGAGATAGGACGGTTAACTATGGCTACACCTTC.

This clonotype was picked up many times. The chain couples TRBV6-5 to TRBJ1-3; 8 bases fit TRBD1. The CDR3 consists of 15 residues. CDR1 is MNHEY, CDR2 SVGAGI, per germline. Trimming cost V 6 bases and J 2 bases; bases outside gene matches: 6. The CDR3 region is CASSRWTGPGNTIYF. The CDR3 DNA is TGTGCCAGCAGCCGTTGGACAGGGCCTGGAAACACCATATATTTT.

The chain employs TRBV28 and TRBJ1-2, with TRBD1 matching over 9 bases. Germline V lookup: CDR1 MDHEN, CDR2 SYDVKM. V lost 4 bases to trimming and J lost 3 bases; unmatched junction nucleotides: 9. This CDR3 spans 16 amino acids. Written as DNA, the CDR3 is TGTGCCAGCAGTTCGACCAGACAGGGGGGGTACTATGGCTACACCTTC. Residues: CASSSTRQGGYYGYTF.

This clonotype was counted at least ten times. This chain links TRBV14 with TRBJ2-2; D unclear. CDR3 length: 14 amino acids. The V gene's germline CDR1 is SGHDN and CDR2 FVKESK. V lost 1 base, J lost 6 bases, and 9 bases lay in between. As DNA, the CDR3 is TGTGCCAGCAGCCAAGTTTGGGATTCCGGGGAGCTGTTTTTT. It encodes CASSQVWDSGELFF.

This clonotype was seen at least ten times. This chain connects TRBV7-9 to TRBJ2-3; D is perhaps TRBD2 (5 bases). Germline V gene data show CDR1 as SEHNR and CDR2 as FQNEAQ (reference sequence). The CDR3 runs 13 residues. V was pared by 1 base and J by 6 bases, with 8 bases between. The CDR3 loop reads CASSLDSGDTQYF. The CDR3 DNA reads as TGTGCCAGCAGCTTAGATTCGGGGGATACGCAGTATTTT.